These T cell receptor beta chains were read from a single sample in a study of blood T cell repertoires in COVID-19. Sequencing was performed with immunoSEQ multiplex PCR; in TCRdb, only in-frame clones are kept and a portion is missing. This table holds some 190,000 clones, 80% to 90% found once. The sequenced sample consisted of peripheral blood. Source of these receptors: an elderly woman with acute or convalescent COVID-19. CDR3s include the opening cysteine and the closing phenylalanine or tryptophan. A D gene is named only where the DNA matches it firmly. A row's size may be missing; if present it is once, few, many or a size class.

V	J	length	D	size	DNA	CDR3
TRBV11-2	TRBJ1-1	16	NA	NA	TGTGCCAGCAGCTCTAAACCCCACCCCATGAACACTGAAGCTTTCTTT	CASSSKPHPMNTEAFF
TRBV6-2/TRBV6-3	TRBJ2-3	16	TRBD2	once	TGTGCCAGCAGCCAAAGACTAGCGGGAGGCGGAGCTACGCAGTATTTT	CASSQRLAGGGATQYF
TRBV19	TRBJ1-5	13	TRBD1	NA	TGTGCCAGTAGTTTTACAGGGGATCAGCCCCAGCATTTT	CASSFTGDQPQHF
TRBV27	TRBJ2-1	15	NA	NA	TGTGCCAGCAGTTTGTACCTAGCTGATTACAATGAGCAGTTCTTC	CASSLYLADYNEQFF
TRBV19	TRBJ2-1	15	TRBD2	NA	TGTGCCAGTAGTTTTTCCCGGGGGGGACCCAATGAGCAGTTCTTC	CASSFSRGGPNEQFF
TRBV11-2	TRBJ2-1	17	TRBD1	NA	TGTGCCAGCAGCTTAGCGGCGGCAGGGGGCATGTTGGATGAGCAGTTCTTC	CASSLAAAGGMLDEQFF
TRBV4-3	TRBJ2-5	13	TRBD1	few	TGCGCCAGCAGCCCAGGGGGCGTAGAGACCCAGTACTTC	CASSPGGVETQYF
TRBV4-2	TRBJ1-1	16	TRBD1	once	TGTGCCAGCAGCCCTCAGGGGGGCGCATTGAACACTGAAGCTTTCTTT	CASSPQGGALNTEAFF
TRBV7-2	TRBJ2-3	18	NA	NA	TGTGCCAGCAGCTTAGATGGGGGTAGCGGTATGCGTCCCCCTACGCAGTATTTT	CASSLDGGSGMRPPTQYF
TRBV3-1/TRBV3-2	TRBJ1-1	12	NA	NA	TGTGCCAGCAGACGCGGGGGTACTGAAGCTTTCTTT	CASRRGGTEAFF
TRBV20-1	TRBJ2-5	11	NA	NA	TGCAGTGCTAGTTCGGGGGAGACCCAGTACTTC	CSASSGETQYF
TRBV5-4	TRBJ1-4	16	TRBD1	NA	TGTGCCAGCAGCTCGGGGGGGACAGGGGATTATGAAAAACTGTTTTTT	CASSSGGTGDYEKLFF
TRBV10-3	TRBJ2-7	12	NA	NA	TGTGCCATCAGTGAGACAGACTACGAGCAGTACTTC	CAISETDYEQYF
TRBV30	TRBJ1-2	20	TRBD1	NA	TGTGCCTGGAGTTCGCTTTCAACAACGACAGGGGGCTTCCCGAACTATGGCTACACCTTC	CAWSSLSTTTGGFPNYGYTF
TRBV6-5	TRBJ2-1	15	NA	NA	TGTGCCAGCATAAGGCAGGGGGGAAGTTGGAATGAGCAGTTCTTC	CASIRQGGSWNEQFF
TRBV2	TRBJ1-3	15	TRBD1	NA	TGTGCCAGCAGGGCCCAGACAGGGGGAATGGACACCATATATTTT	CASRAQTGGMDTIYF
TRBV7-2	TRBJ2-7	13	NA	NA	TGTGCCAGCAGCTTAGGACAGTACTACGAGCAGTACTTC	CASSLGQYYEQYF
TRBV10-3	TRBJ1-5	14	TRBD1	NA	TGTGCCATCAGTGTGGGGACAGGGGAACAGCCCCAGCATTTT	CAISVGTGEQPQHF
TRBV6-2/TRBV6-3	TRBJ2-5	15	NA	NA	TGTGCCAGCAGCAACTACAGACAGGCCCAAGAGACCCAGTACTTC	CASSNYRQAQETQYF
TRBV10-3	TRBJ2-1	20	TRBD2	NA	TGTGCCATCAGTGAGTCGACTCGGGCTCGGCTAGCGGTATCCTACAATGAGCAGTTCTTC	CAISESTRARLAVSYNEQFF
TRBV10-3	TRBJ2-3	20	TRBD2	once	TGTGCCATCAGCCGACTAGCGGGAGACGTGGGGCCTACGAGTCCAGATACGCAGTATTTT	CAISRLAGDVGPTSPDTQYF
TRBV7-2	TRBJ2-7	16	TRBD1	once	TGTGCCAGCAGCTTAAGCCTGGGACAGGGGATGTACGAGCAGTACTTC	CASSLSLGQGMYEQYF
TRBV4-3	TRBJ1-6	18	TRBD1	NA	TGCGCCAGCAGCCAAGATCGGGTGACAGGGATGTGGAATTCACCCCTCCACTTT	CASSQDRVTGMWNSPLHF
TRBV18	TRBJ2-7	14	NA	once	TGTGCCAGCTCACCTACGGACAGAAACTACGAGCAGTACTTC	CASSPTDRNYEQYF
TRBV29-1	TRBJ2-1	14	NA	NA	TGCAGCTATGAGGGTGAGGAAACCTACAATGAGCAGTTCTTC	CSYEGEETYNEQFF
TRBV6-5	TRBJ1-1	13	NA	NA	TGTGCCAGCAGTTACATTCGCGGAGGAGAAGCTTTCTTT	CASSYIRGGEAFF
TRBV7-8	TRBJ1-3	15	NA	NA	TGTGCCAGCAGAACCACAGGGTCCTCTGGAAACACCATATATTTT	CASRTTGSSGNTIYF
TRBV7-8	TRBJ2-3	18	TRBD2	NA	TGTGCCAGCAGCTACCCTTTGGGACTAGCGGGATTCACAGATACGCAGTATTTT	CASSYPLGLAGFTDTQYF
TRBV5-5	TRBJ2-3	16	TRBD1	NA	TGTGCCAGCAGCCTTGCCGGGACAGGACCCCTGGATACGCAGTATTTT	CASSLAGTGPLDTQYF
TRBV5-1	TRBJ2-1	14	NA	NA	TGCGCCAGCAGCTTGGAAGGGGCAGGCAATGAGCAGTTCTTC	CASSLEGAGNEQFF
TRBV27	TRBJ2-3	16	TRBD2	NA	TGTGCCAGCAGTTCGATACTAGCGGGAGACACAGATACGCAGTATTTT	CASSSILAGDTDTQYF
TRBV9	TRBJ1-1	16	NA	NA	TGTGCCAGCAGCCCAACGACCGGGACAAAGAACACTGAAGCTTTCTTT	CASSPTTGTKNTEAFF
TRBV7-9	TRBJ2-7	14	TRBD1	NA	TGTGCCAGCAGCTTTTTGTCAGGGGGTGACGAGCAGTACTTC	CASSFLSGGDEQYF
TRBV24-1	TRBJ1-4	15	NA	NA	TGTGCCACCAGTGACCCACAGGGTGGGAATGAAAAACTGTTTTTT	CATSDPQGGNEKLFF
TRBV7-2	TRBJ2-7	14	NA	NA	TGTGCCAGCAGCTTCAACCCCCAGGGTTACGAGCAGTACTTC	CASSFNPQGYEQYF
TRBV18	TRBJ2-7	15	TRBD2	NA	TGTGCCAGCTCCCCTGGACTAGCGGGAGCCTACGAGCAGTACTTC	CASSPGLAGAYEQYF
TRBV19	TRBJ1-6	12	NA	NA	TGTGCCAGTGCGTACCCCGGTTCACCCCTCCACTTT	CASAYPGSPLHF
TRBV18	TRBJ2-5	16	NA	NA	TGTGCCAGCTCACCGGGGATCGCTCCGGGGGAGGAGACCCAGTACTTC	CASSPGIAPGEETQYF
TRBV7-8	TRBJ2-7	17	NA	NA	TGTGCCAGCAGCTTAGAGGTTCGGAGGACGGGATCCTACGAGCAGTACTTC	CASSLEVRRTGSYEQYF
TRBV23-1	TRBJ2-1	20	NA	NA	TGCGCCACCTACTACCGGCCGTTAAGGCCAACGTCGGGGTTCTACAATGAGCAGTTCTTC	CATYYRPLRPTSGFYNEQFF
TRBV5-1	TRBJ2-1	13	TRBD2	NA	TGCGCCAGCTCCAGCGGGAGGGCCGATGAGCAGTTCTTC	CASSSGRADEQFF
TRBV7-2	TRBJ1-1	15	TRBD1	once	TGTGCCAGCAGCACGCGACAGGGGGCAGACACTGAAGCTTTCTTT	CASSTRQGADTEAFF
TRBV18	TRBJ2-7	14	NA	few	TGTGCCAGCTCACCAACCGGGACACATAACGAGCAGTACTTC	CASSPTGTHNEQYF
TRBV18	TRBJ2-5	15	NA	NA	TGTGCCAGCTCCCAATACATGGGGGGCCAAGAGACCCAGTACTTC	CASSQYMGGQETQYF
TRBV2	TRBJ1-2	13	NA	few	TGTGCCAGCAAGGGAGACGTTAACTATGGCTACACCTTC	CASKGDVNYGYTF
TRBV7-2	TRBJ1-5	15	TRBD1	few	TGTGCCAGCAGCTTTTTCCCAGGGGGGACTCAGCCCCAGCATTTT	CASSFFPGGTQPQHF
TRBV7-9	TRBJ1-1	16	TRBD1	NA	TGTGCCAGCAGCTTAATAACAGGGGGGCTGAACACTGAAGCTTTCTTT	CASSLITGGLNTEAFF
TRBV7-2	TRBJ1-4	15	NA	NA	TGTGCCAGCAGCTTAGAGGCAGGGATAAATGAAAAACTGTTTTTT	CASSLEAGINEKLFF
TRBV7-9	TRBJ2-1	13	NA	NA	TGTGCCAGCAGCTTAGCCGGAGGGGTTGAGCAGTTCTTC	CASSLAGGVEQFF
TRBV2	TRBJ2-7	12	NA	NA	TGTGCCAGCAGTGGAAACAACTACGAGCAGTACTTC	CASSGNNYEQYF
TRBV5-1	TRBJ1-2	14	TRBD1	few	TGCGCCAGCAGCCTAACAGGGGGCGGCTATGGCTACACCTTC	CASSLTGGGYGYTF
TRBV5-4	TRBJ1-1	16	NA	NA	TGTGCCAGCAGCTTTGGAGGCCGAGGACCAAACACTGAAGCTTTCTTT	CASSFGGRGPNTEAFF
TRBV7-2	TRBJ1-3	16	NA	NA	TGTGCCAGCAGCTTAGTTCCGTTATCCTCTGGAAACACCATATATTTT	CASSLVPLSSGNTIYF
TRBV5-1	TRBJ1-4	16	NA	NA	TGCGCCAGCAGCTTGGGCGGGGGAGCAACTAATGAAAAACTGTTTTTT	CASSLGGGATNEKLFF
TRBV10-3	TRBJ2-5	15	NA	NA	TGTGCCATCAGTGGGGGGGAGGTTTCTAGGGAGACCCAGTACTTC	CAISGGEVSRETQYF
TRBV18	TRBJ2-5	15	NA	NA	TGTGCCAGCTCACCCAGCATACAGGGCGTTGAGACCCAGTACTTC	CASSPSIQGVETQYF
TRBV14	TRBJ1-2	15	NA	NA	TGTGCCAGCAGCCAAGAACTTGGGGGCGCTCGTGGCTACACCTTC	CASSQELGGARGYTF
TRBV12-3/TRBV12-4	TRBJ2-7	13	NA	NA	TGTGCCAGCCTACTGGGGGCCGGGTACGAGCAGTACTTC	CASLLGAGYEQYF
TRBV3-1/TRBV3-2	TRBJ1-2	13	NA	NA	TGTGCCAGCAGCCAGAGGGCGGGCTATGGCTACACCTTC	CASSQRAGYGYTF